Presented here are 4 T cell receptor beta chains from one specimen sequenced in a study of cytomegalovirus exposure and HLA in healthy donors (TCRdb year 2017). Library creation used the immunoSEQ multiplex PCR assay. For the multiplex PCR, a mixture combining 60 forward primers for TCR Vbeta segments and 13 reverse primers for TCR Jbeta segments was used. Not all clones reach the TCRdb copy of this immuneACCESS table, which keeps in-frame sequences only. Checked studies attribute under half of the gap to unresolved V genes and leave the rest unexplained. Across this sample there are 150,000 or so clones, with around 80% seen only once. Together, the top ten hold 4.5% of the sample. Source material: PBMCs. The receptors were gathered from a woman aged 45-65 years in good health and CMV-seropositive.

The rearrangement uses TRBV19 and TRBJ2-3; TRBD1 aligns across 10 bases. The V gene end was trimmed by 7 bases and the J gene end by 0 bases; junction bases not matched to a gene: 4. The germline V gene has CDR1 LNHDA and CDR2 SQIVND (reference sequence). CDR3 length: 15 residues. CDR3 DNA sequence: TGTGCCAGTACTCGGACAGGGGGTAGCACAGATACGCAGTATTTT. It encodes CASTRTGGSTDTQYF. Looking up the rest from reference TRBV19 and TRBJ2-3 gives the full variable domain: DGGITQSPKYLFRKEGQNVTLSCEQNLNHDAMYWYRQDPGQGLRLIYYSQIVNDFQKGDIAEGYSVSREKKESFPLTVTSAQKNPTAFYLCASTRTGGSTDTQYFGPGTRLTVL.

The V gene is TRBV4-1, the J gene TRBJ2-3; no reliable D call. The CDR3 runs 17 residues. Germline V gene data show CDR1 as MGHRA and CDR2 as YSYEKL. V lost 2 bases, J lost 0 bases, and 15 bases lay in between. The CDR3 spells CASSQLFVATSTDTQYF. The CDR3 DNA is TGCGCCAGCAGCCAACTTTTTGTAGCAACTAGCACAGATACGCAGTATTTT.

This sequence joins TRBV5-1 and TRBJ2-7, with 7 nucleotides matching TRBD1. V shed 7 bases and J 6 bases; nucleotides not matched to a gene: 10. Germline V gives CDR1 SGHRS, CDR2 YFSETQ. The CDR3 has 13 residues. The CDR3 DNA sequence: TGCGCCAGCCAATTACAGGGGCGAGCCGAGCAGTACTTC. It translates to CASQLQGRAEQYF. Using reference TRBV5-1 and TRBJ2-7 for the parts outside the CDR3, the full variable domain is KAGVTQTPRYLIKTRGQQVTLSCSPISGHRSVSWYQQTPGQGLQFLFEYFSETQRNKGNFPGRFSGRQFSNSRSEMNVSTLELGDSALYLCASQLQGRAEQYFGPGTRLTVT.

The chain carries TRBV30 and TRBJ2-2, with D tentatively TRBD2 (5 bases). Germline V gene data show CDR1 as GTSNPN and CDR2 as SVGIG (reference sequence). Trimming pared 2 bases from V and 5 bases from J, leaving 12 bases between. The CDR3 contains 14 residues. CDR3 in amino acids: CAWSRGRTTGELFF. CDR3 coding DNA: TGTGCCTGGAGTCGAGGACGGACTACCGGGGAGCTGTTTTTT.